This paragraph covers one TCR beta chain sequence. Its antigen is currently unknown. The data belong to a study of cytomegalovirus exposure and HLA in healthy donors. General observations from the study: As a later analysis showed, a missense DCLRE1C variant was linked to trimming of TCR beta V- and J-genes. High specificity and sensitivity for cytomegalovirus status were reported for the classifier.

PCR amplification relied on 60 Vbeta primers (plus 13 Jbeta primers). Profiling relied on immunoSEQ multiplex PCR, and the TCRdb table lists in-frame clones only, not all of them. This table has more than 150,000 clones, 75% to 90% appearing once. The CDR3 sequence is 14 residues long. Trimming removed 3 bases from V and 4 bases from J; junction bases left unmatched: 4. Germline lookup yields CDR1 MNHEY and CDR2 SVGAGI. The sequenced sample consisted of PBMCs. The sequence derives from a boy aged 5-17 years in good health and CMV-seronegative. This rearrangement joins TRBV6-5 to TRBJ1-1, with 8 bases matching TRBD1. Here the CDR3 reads CASSYGQGGTEAFF. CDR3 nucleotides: TGTGCCAGCAGTTATGGACAGGGAGGCACTGAAGCTTTCTTT.